The 22 T cell receptor beta chains below all came from one sample that was sequenced in a study of blood T cell repertoires in COVID-19. Data came from immunoSEQ multiplex PCR; TCRdb stores just in-frame clones and leaves some out. Of about 260,000 clones listed, roughly 83% are singletons. The sample taken for sequencing was PBMCs or T cells enriched from blood (not recorded which). The receptor source for this set is a woman aged 50 to 60 who had recovered from COVID-19.

This rearrangement joins TRBV19 to TRBJ1-2, with a weak D call TRBD1 (6 bases). Trimming cost V 8 bases and J 0 bases, with 13 bases left between them. The germline V gene has CDR1 LNHDA and CDR2 SQIVND (reference sequence). The CDR3 is 14 residues long. As DNA, the CDR3 is TGTGCCAGTGGAAGGGGGGGTTCTAACTATGGCTACACCTTC. Translated: CASGRGGSNYGYTF. The entire variable domain, with the rest obtained from reference TRBV19 and TRBJ1-2, is as follows: DGGITQSPKYLFRKEGQNVTLSCEQNLNHDAMYWYRQDPGQGLRLIYYSQIVNDFQKGDIAEGYSVSREKKESFPLTVTSAQKNPTAFYLCASGRGGSNYGYTFGSGTRLTVV.

The CDR3 sequence is CASRDTQGTEAFF. The CDR3 DNA reads TGTGCCAGCAGAGACACTCAAGGTACTGAAGCTTTCTTT. The chain recombines TRBV2 with TRBJ1-1; D is unclear. The CDR3 extends over 13 amino acids. Germline-derived CDR1 and CDR2 are SNHLY and FYNNEI. Trimming took 6 bases from V and 5 from J, leaving 13 bases between them.

The CDR3 bases are TGTGCCAGCAGCCTCTTCAGGGGGACTGAAGCTTTCTTT. The encoded protein is CASSLFRGTEAFF. This chain joins TRBV14 and TRBJ1-1; TRBD1 aligns across 7 bases. The CDR3 sequence is 13 residues long. Germline lookup yields CDR1 SGHDN and CDR2 FVKESK. Trimming took 4 bases from V and 5 from J; bases not matched to a gene: 4.

V is TRBV7-2 and J is TRBJ1-1, with D hard to call. The V gene lost 5 bases and the J gene lost 3 bases, with 4 bases spanning the gap. Germline lookup yields CDR1 SGHTA and CDR2 FQGNSA. This CDR3 is built from 11 residues. CDR3 amino acids: CASSPYTEAFF. CDR3 DNA: TGTGCCAGCAGCCCCTACACTGAAGCTTTCTTT.

The rearrangement uses TRBV4-2 and TRBJ2-2; D unclear. Looked up from germline, CDR1 is LGHNA and CDR2 is YNFKEQ. V lost 0 bases to trimming and J lost 5 bases, with 10 bases between them. This CDR3 spans 15 amino acids. DNA for the CDR3: TGTGCCAGCAGCCAAGATCAAGCGCAAACCGGGGAGCTGTTTTTT. Its translation is CASSQDQAQTGELFF.

The gene calls are TRBV5-1 and TRBJ1-5; D is unresolved. Germline CDR1 and CDR2: SGHRS and YFSETQ. CDR3 length: 13 amino acids. Trimming shortened V by 5 bases and J by 3 bases, and 9 bases separated the two germline ends. The CDR3 bases are TGCGCCAGCAGTCGCGACATCAATCAGCCCCAGCATTTT. Translation gives CASSRDINQPQHF.

The chain uses TRBV20-1 and TRBJ1-2, with D possibly matching TRBD1 (5 bases). The CDR3 has 11 residues. Germline loops: CDR1 DFQATT, CDR2 SNEGSKA (reference sequence). V lost 7 bases to trimming and J lost 7 bases, with 13 bases between them. CDR3 bases: TGCAGTGAAGGAGGGGAGGGTGGCTACACCTTC. This encodes CSEGGEGGYTF.

In DNA form, the CDR3 reads TGTGCCAGCAGTCAAGGGGTTCATCAGCCCCAGCATTTT. This sequence encodes CASSQGVHQPQHF. The chain is built from TRBV28 and TRBJ1-5, with D possibly matching TRBD1 (5 bases). Germline lookup yields CDR1 MDHEN and CDR2 SYDVKM. The germline V and J ends were trimmed by 5 bases and 5 bases, with 10 bases remaining between them. The CDR3 runs 13 residues.

This clone was seen only once. This chain links TRBV7-2 with TRBJ1-3; TRBD1 aligns across 7 bases. Trimming at V came to 5 bases and at J to 4 bases, leaving 5 bases not matched to a gene. CDR3 length equals 14 residues. Germline values: CDR1 SGHTA, CDR2 FQGNSA. The CDR3 DNA follows: TGTGCCAGCAGCCTACAGGGGCGAGGAAACACCATATATTTT. It yields the protein CASSLQGRGNTIYF.

A single count supports this clone. The gene calls are TRBV30 and TRBJ1-1; D gene ambiguous. The CDR3 has 13 amino acids. The germline gives CDR1 GTSNPN, CDR2 SVGIG (reference sequence). V shed 4 bases and J shed 2 bases, with 11 bases lying between them. The chain's CDR3 is CAWNGQPNTEAFF. CDR3 nucleotide sequence: TGTGCCTGGAATGGGCAGCCTAACACTGAAGCTTTCTTT.

The sample holds a few counts of this clone. V usage is TRBV14 and J usage is TRBJ1-1, with unresolved D. Trimming pared 1 base from V and 5 bases from J, leaving 14 bases between. The CDR3 has 15 amino acids. The germline V gene encodes CDR1 SGHDN and CDR2 FVKESK. This chain's CDR3 is CASSQVRLGWTEAFF. CDR3 DNA: TGTGCCAGCAGCCAAGTGCGGCTAGGCTGGACTGAAGCTTTCTTT.

This chain uses TRBV2 with TRBJ2-5; TRBD2 matches at 8 bases. CDR3 size: 12 residues. V dropped 5 bases and J dropped 4; count of bases not matched to a gene: 0. Per the germline V gene, CDR1 is SNHLY and CDR2 is FYNNEI. As DNA, the CDR3 is TGTGCCAGCAGTAGCGGGGGAGAGACCCAGTACTTC. As protein: CASSSGGETQYF. The full variable domain, in which reference TRBV2 and TRBJ2-5 provide the parts outside the CDR3, is EPEVTQTPSHQVTQMGQEVILRCVPISNHLYFYWYRQILGQKVEFLVSFYNNEISEKSEIFDDQFSVERPDGSNFTLKIRSTKLEDSAMYFCASSSGGETQYFGPGTRLLVL.

The CDR3 DNA reads TGTGCCAGTAGTATCCCCGGACAGGGGAAATATGGCTACACCTTC. Translating it yields CASSIPGQGKYGYTF. The J gene is TRBJ1-2, the V gene TRBV19, with TRBD1 matching over 9 bases. The CDR3 has 15 residues. Germline loops: CDR1 LNHDA, CDR2 SQIVND (reference sequence). V lost 3 bases and J lost 5; bases outside the gene matches: 7.

J is TRBJ1-2 and V is TRBV19, with TRBD1 matching over 7 bases. CDR1 and CDR2 (germline): LNHDA, SQIVND (reference sequence). V shed 4 bases and J 7 bases; nucleotides not matched to a gene: 3. The CDR3 is 12 residues long. CDR3 protein: CASSTQGIGYTF. CDR3 sequence (DNA): TGTGCCAGTAGTACACAGGGGATTGGCTACACCTTC.

V usage is TRBV7-3 and J usage is TRBJ2-7; tentatively, D is TRBD1 (5 bases). Per germline, CDR1 SGHTA and CDR2 FQGTGA. V lost 5 bases and J 3 bases, leaving 11 bases between the germline ends. CDR3 length: 13 residues. CDR3 loop: CASSRTQGYEQYF. DNA for the CDR3: TGTGCCAGCAGCCGTACGCAGGGCTACGAGCAGTACTTC.

This sequence joins TRBV6-5 and TRBJ2-1, with 7 bases fitting TRBD1. V dropped 4 bases and J dropped 1; count of bases not matched to a gene: 4. The germline CDR1 and CDR2 sequences are MNHEY and SVGAGI. This CDR3 region has 15 residues. As DNA, the CDR3 is TGTGCCAGCAGTTCCAGGGACAGTTCCTACAATGAGCAGTTCTTC. Translation: CASSSRDSSYNEQFF.

V gene TRBV19 combines with J gene TRBJ2-7; D is perhaps TRBD2 (7 bases). V was cut by 6 bases and J by 6 bases, with 18 bases left in between. The CDR3 runs to 14 residues. The germline gives CDR1 LNHDA, CDR2 SQIVND (reference sequence). CDR3 nucleotide sequence: TGTGCCAGTAGCCCCCCGCGGGGGCCGGGCGAGCAGTACTTC. This translates into CASSPPRGPGEQYF.

The genes are TRBV7-9 and TRBJ2-1, with TRBD1 matching over 8 bases. The germline V gene has CDR1 SEHNR and CDR2 FQNEAQ (reference sequence). J lost 9 bases, V lost 3 bases, and 10 bases had no gene match. This CDR3 contains 15 residues. In DNA form, the CDR3 reads TGTGCCAGCAGCTTTGTCCAGGGGGCTAGTATTGAGCAGTTCTTC. Its translation: CASSFVQGASIEQFF.

This chain joins TRBV4-3 and TRBJ2-7, with D uncertain. Looked up from germline, CDR1 is LGHNA and CDR2 is YSLEER. This CDR3 has 13 amino acids. Trimming stripped 0 bases from V and 2 bases from J, with 5 bases between. CDR3 protein: CASSQDRAYEQYF. CDR3 nucleotides: TGCGCCAGCAGCCAAGATCGGGCCTACGAGCAGTACTTC.

The genes are TRBV7-2 and TRBJ2-7; 13 nucleotides agree with TRBD2. The junction had 3 bases not matched to a gene; V was cut back by 6 bases and J by 4 bases. The V gene's germline CDR1 is SGHTA and CDR2 FQGNSA. The CDR3 has 14 residues. CDR3: CASRWTSGSYEQYF. CDR3 sequence (DNA): TGTGCCAGCAGGTGGACTAGCGGGAGTTACGAGCAGTACTTC.

The V call is TRBV28, the J call TRBJ1-1, with 8 bases matching TRBD1. CDR1 is MDHEN, CDR2 SYDVKM, per germline. V lost 4 bases to trimming and J lost 1 base; unmatched junction nucleotides: 11. This CDR3 is 17 amino acids long. The CDR3 DNA reads as TGTGCCAGCAGTTCATACCCAGGGACAGGTCCGAACACTGAAGCTTTCTTT. It translates to CASSSYPGTGPNTEAFF.

The chain joins TRBV28 to TRBJ2-7; D remains ambiguous. Trimming removed 6 bases from V and 3 bases from J, with 9 bases in between. CDR1 is MDHEN and CDR2 is SYDVKM in the germline V gene. This CDR3 has 12 residues. CDR3 nucleotides: TGTGCCAGCAGCCCCCTTCTCTACGAGCAGTACTTC. Amino acids: CASSPLLYEQYF.